The 8 T cell receptor beta chains given below trace back to one sample, sequenced in a study of Ad26.COV2.S vaccination and SARS-CoV-2 variants. Treatment specified: some 19 received Ad26.COV2.S at low or high dose, single or two shots; several received placebo; per-sample allocation not given. It was on day 63 after the first vaccine or placebo injection that samples were taken. The method was immunoSEQ multiplex PCR; TCRdb's version includes in-frame clones alone and lacks a portion of them. The sample lists about 480,000 clones, around nine tenths occurring once. Sequenced here: peripheral blood, sampled in a trial of Ad26.COV2.S vaccine versus placebo. The receptors originated from a person aged 18 to 65 who received the Ad26.COV2.S COVID-19 vaccine or a placebo.

The V and J genes are TRBV30 and TRBJ2-4, with D perhaps TRBD1 (6 bases). The CDR3 is 15 residues long. In germline, CDR1 is GTSNPN, CDR2 SVGIG (reference sequence). Trimming removed 1 base from V and 0 bases from J, with 10 bases in between. The CDR3 DNA is TGTGCCTGGAGTGCCGGACAGCTAGCCAAAAACATTCAGTACTTC. Its translation is CAWSAGQLAKNIQYF.

V and J are TRBV27 and TRBJ1-1; maybe TRBD1 (5 bases). V gave up 5 bases and J gave up 6 bases, with 16 bases separating them. This CDR3 comprises 14 residues. Germline loops: CDR1 MNHEY, CDR2 SMNVEV (reference sequence). Here the CDR3 DNA reads TGTGCCAGCAGTGCACGCCAGGGTGTTGCTGAAGCTTTCTTT. Translating it yields CASSARQGVAEAFF.

The CDR3 region is CASGSSSSYEQYF. The CDR3 DNA follows: TGTGCCAGCGGGAGCTCGAGCTCCTACGAGCAGTACTTC. The rearrangement links TRBV25-1 to TRBJ2-7; weak D call: TRBD2 (5 bases). Trimming took off 8 bases at V and 0 bases at J, with 11 bases between the two ends. The CDR3 runs 13 residues. Germline values: CDR1 MGHDK, CDR2 SYGVNS.

The chain recombines TRBV5-1 with TRBJ2-7; a weak D match, TRBD1 (7 bases). This CDR3 has 19 amino acids. The germline CDR1 and CDR2 sequences are SGHRS and YFSETQ. Trimming pared 1 base from V and 4 bases from J, leaving 27 bases between. The CDR3 DNA is TGCGCCAGCAGCTTGAAGTTGTCCGGGCGGGACAGAAGTCCTTACGAGCAGTACTTC. Its protein product is CASSLKLSGRDRSPYEQYF.

The chain employs TRBV25-1 and TRBJ2-1; no definite D call. The CDR3 spans 15 residues. Looked up from germline, CDR1 is MGHDK and CDR2 is SYGVNS. Trimming took 4 bases from V and 0 from J, leaving 10 bases between them. In DNA, the CDR3 is TGTGCCAGCAGTGCCGTCCGGCGCTCCTACAATGAGCAGTTCTTC. Its protein product is CASSAVRRSYNEQFF. Looking up the rest from reference TRBV25-1 and TRBJ2-1 gives the full variable domain: EADIYQTPRYLVIGTGKKITLECSQTMGHDKMYWYQQDPGMELHLIHYSYGVNSTEKGDLSSESTVSRIRTEHFPLTLESARPSHTSQYLCASSAVRRSYNEQFFGPGTRLTVL.

The chain is built from TRBV9 and TRBJ2-1; D call uncertain. Germline CDR1 reads SGDLS; CDR2 reads YYNGEE. This CDR3 contains 14 residues. V was trimmed by 0 bases and J by 7 bases, leaving 11 bases between them. As DNA, the CDR3 is TGTGCCAGCAGCGTAGCTATCATGAGGAATGAGCAGTTCTTC. Amino acids: CASSVAIMRNEQFF.

This chain connects TRBV19 to TRBJ2-2, with a tentative D call TRBD2 (5 bases). Trimming pared 6 bases from V and 0 bases from J, leaving 8 bases between. The germline V gene encodes CDR1 LNHDA and CDR2 SQIVND (reference sequence). The CDR3 consists of 14 residues. CDR3 in amino acids: CASREAPNTGELFF. CDR3 coding DNA: TGTGCCAGTAGGGAGGCCCCGAACACCGGGGAGCTGTTTTTT.

The chain carries TRBV9 and TRBJ2-2; D is possibly TRBD1 (7 bases). V lost 1 base and J lost 7, with 23 bases in between. Germline V gives CDR1 SGDLS, CDR2 YYNGEE. This CDR3 contains 18 residues. The CDR3 region is CASSVNPGQAGPGGELFF. The CDR3 nucleotides read TGTGCCAGCAGCGTAAACCCTGGACAGGCGGGGCCCGGCGGGGAGCTGTTTTTT.